A selection of T cell receptor beta chains follows, all from one sample in a study of CD8+ T cells in alopecia areata. Profiled with immunoSEQ multiplex PCR; TCRdb holds only in-frame clones, not every one. The data contain over 150,000 clones, roughly 53% of them singletons. This specimen was CD8+ T cells sorted from blood, taken at week 24, from a patient treated with tofacitinib. The source of these receptors is a human donor with alopecia areata. The CDR3 runs from the conserved cysteine through the conserved F or W. A D gene is named only where the DNA matches it firmly. Size is omitted from some rows. Given values are once, few, many or a class for expanded clones.

>TRBV9|-|-|TRBJ1-1
CASGEGRYTEAFF
TGTGCCAGTGGGGAGGGAAGGTACACTGAAGCTTTCTTT
>TRBV7-9|-|few|TRBJ2-5
CASSLDTQYF
TGTGCCAGCAGCTTAGACACCCAGTACTTC
>TRBV10-3|-|-|TRBJ1-5
CAISESITSNQPQHF
TGTGCCATCAGTGAGTCGATTACGAGCAATCAGCCCCAGCATTTT
>TRBV29-1|TRBD2|few|TRBJ2-7
CSVDVGLAGSYEQYF
TGCAGCGTTGATGTCGGACTAGCGGGCTCCTACGAGCAGTACTTC
>TRBV6-6|-|few|TRBJ1-1
CASSGMNTEAFF
TGTGCCAGCAGCGGGATGAACACTGAAGCTTTCTTT
>TRBV2|TRBD1|-|TRBJ2-3
CASSDPTGIEDTQYF
TGTGCCAGCAGTGACCCGACAGGGATCGAGGATACGCAGTATTTT
>TRBV30|-|-|TRBJ2-6
CAWSVWVSGANVLTF
TGTGCCTGGAGTGTCTGGGTCTCTGGGGCCAACGTCCTGACTTTC
>TRBV7-2|-|-|TRBJ2-1
CASSLSVASYNEQFF
TGTGCCAGCAGCTTATCAGTAGCATCCTACAATGAGCAGTTCTTC
>TRBV5-4|-|-|TRBJ1-1
CASSYRAGLEAFF
TGTGCCAGCAGTTACAGGGCGGGGTTGGAAGCTTTCTTT
>TRBV30|TRBD1|-|TRBJ1-6
CAWSATGIYNSPLHF
TGTGCCTGGAGTGCGACAGGGATCTATAATTCACCCCTCCACTTT
>TRBV6-1|TRBD1|-|TRBJ2-7
CASSFQTGVSEQYF
TGTGCCAGCAGTTTCCAGACAGGGGTGTCCGAGCAGTACTTC
>TRBV4-3|-|few|TRBJ1-6
CASSQDLVNRDRVNSPLHF
TGCGCCAGCAGCCAAGATTTAGTTAACAGGGATCGTGTTAATTCACCCCTCCACTTT
>TRBV9|-|-|TRBJ2-7
CASSVGVTAYEQYF
TGTGCCAGCAGCGTAGGGGTCACAGCCTACGAGCAGTACTTC
>TRBV11-2|-|-|TRBJ2-7
CASSPRAGAAPYEQYF
TGTGCCAGCAGCCCCCGGGCAGGGGCGGCCCCCTACGAGCAGTACTTC
>TRBV7-9|-|-|TRBJ2-7
CASSFPETAEQYF
TGTGCCAGCAGTTTCCCCGAAACTGCCGAGCAGTACTTC
>TRBV9|-|few|TRBJ1-6
CASSVGRVGSPLHF
TGTGCCAGCAGCGTCGGCAGGGTGGGTTCACCCCTCCACTTT
>TRBV30|-|-|TRBJ1-3
CAWSPSSGNTIYF
TGTGCCTGGAGCCCAAGCTCTGGAAACACCATATATTTT
>TRBV12-5|-|-|TRBJ1-1
CASGLRTTNTEAFF
TGTGCTAGTGGTTTGAGAACAACGAACACTGAAGCTTTCTTT
>TRBV5-1|-|-|TRBJ2-2
CASSLGTDNTNTGELFF
TGCGCCAGCAGCTTGGGGACGGACAACACGAACACCGGGGAGCTGTTTTTT
>TRBV29-1|TRBD1|few|TRBJ1-2
CSAFTGDGYTF
TGCAGCGCTTTTACAGGGGATGGCTACACCTTC
>TRBV13|-|-|TRBJ1-1
CASSLEGVNTEAFF
TGTGCCAGCAGCTTAGAAGGGGTGAACACTGAAGCTTTCTTT
>TRBV25-1|-|-|TRBJ1-1
CASGGGTEAFF
TGTGCCAGCGGAGGGGGCACTGAAGCTTTCTTT
>TRBV30|-|-|TRBJ1-4
CAWSYGVTNEKLFF
TGTGCCTGGAGTTACGGGGTGACTAATGAAAAACTGTTTTTT
>TRBV10-3|TRBD1|-|TRBJ2-7
CAISDPGQGESEQYF
TGTGCCATCAGTGACCCGGGACAGGGTGAATCCGAGCAGTACTTC
>TRBV29-1|-|few|TRBJ2-1
CSVVKAGSVNEQFF
TGCAGCGTTGTTAAGGCAGGTTCGGTAAATGAGCAGTTCTTC
>TRBV29-1|-|few|TRBJ1-2
CSVDDGYTF
TGCAGCGTTGACGATGGCTACACCTTC
>TRBV29-1|-|few|TRBJ1-5
CSVEDRNTGQHF
TGCAGCGTTGAAGATCGCAATACAGGTCAGCATTTT
>TRBV27|-|-|TRBJ2-1
CASGTGTGNNEQFF
TGTGCCAGCGGAACCGGGACGGGGAACAATGAGCAGTTCTTC
>TRBV7-9|TRBD1|-|TRBJ1-1
CASSSLQGEYTEAFF
TGTGCCAGCAGCTCCCTACAGGGGGAGTACACTGAAGCTTTCTTT
>TRBV14|-|-|TRBJ1-1
CASSHPDSLNTEAFF
TGTGCCAGCAGCCACCCGGACAGTCTGAACACTGAAGCTTTCTTT
>TRBV7-2|TRBD2|-|TRBJ2-7
CASSLGRAGGAYEQYF
TGTGCCAGCAGCTTAGGCCGAGCGGGGGGGGCCTACGAGCAGTACTTC
>TRBV6-5|-|-|TRBJ1-1
CASMFDREAFF
TGTGCCAGCATGTTCGATAGGGAAGCTTTCTTT
>TRBV4-3|-|few|TRBJ1-1
CASSQDVGEGRTEAFF
TGCGCCAGCAGCCAAGATGTTGGCGAGGGAAGGACTGAAGCTTTCTTT
>TRBV9|TRBD1|-|TRBJ1-1
CASSGGGPEAFF
TGTGCCAGCAGCGGAGGGGGCCCGGAAGCTTTCTTT
>TRBV7-9|TRBD1|-|TRBJ2-2
CASSPPDREAGELFF
TGTGCCAGCAGCCCGCCGGACAGGGAGGCCGGGGAGCTGTTTTTT
>TRBV4-3|TRBD1|-|TRBJ2-7
CASSHGQDYEQYF
TGCGCCAGCAGCCACGGACAGGACTACGAGCAGTACTTC
>TRBV7-2|TRBD2|-|TRBJ2-3
CASSLSGGVGDTQYF
TGTGCCAGCAGCTTAAGCGGGGGGGTTGGAGATACGCAGTATTTT
>TRBV6-6|TRBD1|-|TRBJ2-7
CASSYGDSSYEQYF
TGTGCCAGCAGTTACGGGGACAGCTCCTACGAGCAGTACTTC
>TRBV7-9|-|-|TRBJ2-7
CASRPTAGYEQYF
TGTGCCAGCAGACCGACAGCCGGCTACGAGCAGTACTTC
>TRBV9|-|-|TRBJ2-7
CASSAKGPTPTYEQYF
TGTGCCAGCAGCGCCAAAGGACCTACCCCCACCTACGAGCAGTACTTC
>TRBV5-6|-|-|TRBJ2-7
CASSLIQGSHEQYF
TGTGCCAGCAGCTTAATTCAGGGTTCCCACGAGCAGTACTTC
>TRBV7-2|-|few|TRBJ2-1
CASSPPKDPPYGEQFF
TGTGCCAGCAGCCCACCCAAGGACCCCCCTTATGGTGAGCAGTTCTTC
>TRBV9|-|-|TRBJ1-2
CASSVVSGGGAGYTF
TGTGCCAGCAGCGTAGTGAGTGGTGGCGGAGCGGGCTACACCTTC
>TRBV11-2|-|-|TRBJ1-2
CASSPGQLYGYTF
TGTGCCAGCAGCCCTGGACAGCTCTATGGCTACACCTTC
>TRBV18|-|-|TRBJ1-3
CASSPVRGSNTIYF
TGTGCCAGCTCACCAGTAAGGGGTTCAAACACCATATATTTT
>TRBV7-9|-|-|TRBJ2-1
CATRGPGDGNEQFF
TGTGCCACCAGAGGCCCCGGTGATGGGAATGAGCAGTTCTTC
>TRBV30|-|-|TRBJ2-2
CAWTLSLTGELFF
TGTGCCTGGACCCTTTCGTTAACCGGGGAGCTGTTTTTT
>TRBV19|-|-|TRBJ2-7
CASSQSREEQYF
TGTGCCAGTAGCCAGTCGCGTGAAGAGCAGTACTTC
>TRBV10-3|-|few|TRBJ2-5
CAISEIGSQETQYF
TGTGCCATCAGTGAGATAGGGAGCCAAGAGACCCAGTACTTC
>TRBV27|TRBD1|-|TRBJ2-2
CASRGHGTGLAGELFF
TGTGCCAGCAGGGGCCACGGGACAGGGTTGGCCGGGGAGCTGTTTTTT
>TRBV30|-|-|TRBJ2-1
CAWTGVKDEQFF
TGTGCCTGGACAGGGGTGAAGGATGAGCAGTTCTTC